This TCR beta chain was obtained from a study of shared clonotypes between healthy human individuals. Trimming shortened V by 6 bases and J by 11 bases, and 17 bases separated the two germline ends. The CDR3 sequence is 14 residues long. Germline CDR1 SGHAT, CDR2 FQNNGV. As concerns this clone: The antigen remains undetermined.

The study's findings and limits: Around 5% was the fraction of naive CD4 clonotypes found shared across several donors. Clonotype sharing among donors, it was expected, would be affected by sequencing depth.

Only in-frame clones appear in the TCRdb table, and some are missing; sequencing was by immunoSEQ multiplex PCR. The sample holds 100,000 to 120,000 clones, around two thirds seen once. The chain recombines TRBV11-2 with TRBJ1-6; no firm D call. Sequencing was carried out using memory CD8+ T cells sorted from blood. Documented subset: CD45RO+ cells pooled with CCR7-negative TemRA cells. The receptor was isolated from a woman aged 25-40 years in good health. The DNA of the CDR3 is TGTGCCAGCAGGACCGCCGGGAGTAGGACACCCCTCCACTTT. Amino acid sequence: CASRTAGSRTPLHF.